This T cell receptor (beta chain) was observed in a study of early T cells in non-severe SARS-CoV-2 infection. Study as a whole: RNA in bulk from unsorted whole blood was sequenced, and chains were unpaired. Whole-study results and caveats: Anti-spike CD8 responses were favored by VDJdb matching, which missed private and CD4 specificities.

At least ten counts were recorded for this clonotype. What it binds is unknown. The CDR3 sequence is 18 residues long. Germline CDR1 is MNHNS and CDR2 is SASEGT. With V trimmed by 1 base and J by 7 bases, 14 bases remained unmatched. Individual cDNA molecules were tagged with unique molecular identifiers. TCRdb re-called the 5' RACE reads with MiXCR, one entry per CDR3 protein. The data show 70,000 to 85,000 distinct CDR3 sequences, 9.5% to 13% seen once. The receptor comes from an adult who was a healthcare worker with PCR-confirmed SARS-CoV-2 infection or an uninfected control (not recorded which). The chain carries TRBV6-1 and TRBJ2-3, with TRBD1 identical over 10 bases. Sequenced material: whole blood. The CDR3 DNA reads TGTGCCAGCAGTGAAGGCGTGCGTTGGGGGACAGGGGAACATACGCAGTATTTT. Translated: CASSEGVRWGTGEHTQYF.